In this sample, the clone carrying this T cell receptor beta chain turned up a few times. Antigen unknown. The entry originates in a study of post-analysis software for immune sequencing data. Researchers reported that TCR beta cDNA libraries carried unique molecular identifiers. TCRdb passed the PCR reads through MiXCR, listing each CDR3 protein once. This sample carries 150,000 to 200,000 distinct CDR3 sequences, roughly 35% of them seen once, and the ten largest clones take about 26%. Germline loops: CDR1 ENHRY, CDR2 SYGVKD. V was clipped by 2 bases and J by 6 bases; unmatched bases: 11. The CDR3 has 18 amino acids. Study results and limitations: Among 5 or 6 TRBV segments more frequent in patients than controls were TRBV5-6, TRBV5-1 and TRBV20-1. F measure grouped same-batch samples tightly together.

This clonotype originated in a girl aged 10 to 17 with multiple sclerosis. The chain combines TRBV10-3 with TRBJ2-1; 12 bases agree with TRBD2. Source: blood, taken after autologous hematopoietic stem cell transplantation. The DNA for the CDR3 is TGTGCCATCAGTGAGGGGACTAGCGGGTTCGAGTCCACCAATGAGCAGTTCTTC. Encoded protein: CAISEGTSGFESTNEQFF.